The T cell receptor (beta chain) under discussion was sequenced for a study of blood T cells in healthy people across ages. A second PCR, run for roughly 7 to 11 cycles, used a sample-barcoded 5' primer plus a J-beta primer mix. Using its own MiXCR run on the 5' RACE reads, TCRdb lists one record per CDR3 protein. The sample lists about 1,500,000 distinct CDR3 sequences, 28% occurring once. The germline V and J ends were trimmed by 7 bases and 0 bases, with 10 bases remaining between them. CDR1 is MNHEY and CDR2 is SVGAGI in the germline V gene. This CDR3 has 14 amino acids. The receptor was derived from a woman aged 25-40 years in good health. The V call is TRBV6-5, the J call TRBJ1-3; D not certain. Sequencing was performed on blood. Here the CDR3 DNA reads TGTGCCAGCATGCGGGCTAGCTCTGGAAACACCATATATTTT. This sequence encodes CASMRASSGNTIYF.